This TCR beta chain was identified during a study of blood T cells in healthy people across ages. The second PCR ran roughly 6 to 12 cycles with a sample-barcoded 5' primer and J-beta primers. One entry per CDR3 protein results from TCRdb running MiXCR on the 5' RACE reads. The sample records roughly 570,000 distinct CDR3 sequences, 25% to 30% being singletons. The CDR3 is 14 residues long. From germline, CDR1 is SGHTA and CDR2 FQGNSA. As concerns this clonotype: One junction end disagrees with the germline gene, perhaps due to a read error.

The receptor was derived from a woman aged 70-85 years in good health. Sequenced sample: blood. This chain uses TRBV7-2 with TRBJ1-1; D is unresolved. In nucleotides, the CDR3 is TGCGCCAGCAGCTCTGAAGGACCGTACACTGAAGCTTTCTTT. Translated: CASSSEGPYTEAFF.